One and the same sample provided the 4 T cell receptor beta chains below, sequenced in a study of identical twins. TCRdb redid the calling of the 5' RACE reads with MiXCR, one entry per CDR3 protein. The table lists about 700,000 distinct CDR3 sequences, around 5.7% of them singletons. Specimen: naive T cells sorted from blood. All receptors derive from a young man in good health.

This clonotype was found many times. This chain's CDR3 is CAISDERRQAFF. CDR3 coding DNA: TGTGCCATCAGTGATGAGCGGAGACAAGCTTTCTTT. The rearrangement uses TRBV10-3 and TRBJ1-1; no clear D. The CDR3 runs to 12 residues. V was pared by 3 bases and J by 9 bases, with 11 bases between. Germline CDR1 reads ENHRY; CDR2 reads SYGVKD.

Many counts were recorded for this clonotype. The chain uses TRBV6-2 or TRBV6-3 and TRBJ2-4; the D call may be TRBD1 or TRBD2 (5 bases each). Germline values: CDR1 MNHEY, CDR2 SVGEGT. The CDR3 is 15 amino acids. Between the trimmed V and J ends, which lost 0 bases and 2 bases, there was a span of 8 bases. The CDR3 DNA follows: TGTGCCAGCAGTTACTCGGGGGTCTCCAAAAACATTCAGTACTTC. The encoded protein is CASSYSGVSKNIQYF.

This clonotype was recorded many times. The V call is TRBV12-3 or TRBV12-4, the J call TRBJ2-5, with 7 bases fitting TRBD1. CDR3 length: 15 residues. The J segment lost 5 bases and the V segment lost 7 bases, leaving 13 bases of the junction unmatched. CDR3 sequence (DNA): TGTGCCAGCATCCTCGGCCCGACAGGGATGGAGACCCAGTACTTC. As protein: CASILGPTGMETQYF.

The chain carries TRBV11-3 and TRBJ2-1; 8 nucleotides align to TRBD2. This CDR3 is built from 15 residues. The V gene end was trimmed by 11 bases and the J gene end by 4 bases; junction bases not matched to a gene: 13. Germline lookup yields CDR1 SGHNT and CDR2 YENEEA. The chain's CDR3 is CASDAGRDLYNEQFF. The CDR3 nucleotides read TGTGCCTCAGACGCCGGGAGGGACCTTTACAATGAGCAGTTCTTC.